Below, 32 T cell receptor beta chains from the same sample are listed, as sequenced in a study of cytomegalovirus exposure and HLA in healthy donors. Primers included in the PCR were 60 Vbeta and 13 Jbeta primers. TCRdb's table, derived via immunoSEQ multiplex PCR, lists solely in-frame clones and lacks some. The table records around 150,000 clones, roughly 80% of them present only once. Sequencing used PBMCs. The receptors come from a female donor in good health and CMV-seronegative.

The gene calls are TRBV19 and TRBJ2-2, with D possibly matching TRBD1 (5 bases). CDR1 and CDR2 (germline): LNHDA, SQIVND (reference sequence). This CDR3 contains 14 residues. V was clipped by 3 bases and J by 5 bases, with 10 bases between them. In DNA form, the CDR3 reads TGTGCCAGTAGTATTTCAGGGATGACCGGGGAGCTGTTTTTT. Protein product: CASSISGMTGELFF.

V is TRBV19 and J is TRBJ1-2; TRBD1 might be the D (5 bases). The ends were cut back, 0 bases at V and 5 bases at J, with 7 bases in the middle. Germline values: CDR1 LNHDA, CDR2 SQIVND (reference sequence). There are 13 residues in the CDR3. The CDR3 sequence is CASSIDRQYGYTF. The CDR3 DNA reads as TGTGCCAGTAGTATAGATCGACAGTATGGCTACACCTTC. Full variable domain (missing parts from reference TRBV19 and TRBJ1-2): DGGITQSPKYLFRKEGQNVTLSCEQNLNHDAMYWYRQDPGQGLRLIYYSQIVNDFQKGDIAEGYSVSREKKESFPLTVTSAQKNPTAFYLCASSIDRQYGYTFGSGTRLTVV.

This chain uses TRBV7-9 with TRBJ2-7, with D maybe TRBD2 (6 bases). V gave up 5 bases and J gave up 0 bases, with 14 bases separating them. This CDR3 comprises 15 residues. CDR1 and CDR2 (germline): SEHNR, FQNEAQ (reference sequence). CDR3 amino acids: CASSKSGSTSYEQYF. The CDR3 region has the DNA TGTGCCAGCAGCAAAAGCGGGTCGACCTCCTACGAGCAGTACTTC.

V is TRBV5-6 and J is TRBJ1-5; D uncertain. The CDR3 sequence is 14 residues long. Trimming took 0 bases from V and 2 from J, leaving 6 bases between them. The V gene's germline CDR1 is SGHDT and CDR2 YYEEEE. CDR3 DNA sequence: TGTGCCAGCAGCTTGGCCTCGGGCAATCAGCCCCAGCATTTT. It translates to CASSLASGNQPQHF.

J is TRBJ1-2 and V is TRBV6-6; tentatively, D is TRBD1 (6 bases). Germline CDR1 is MNHNY and CDR2 is SVGAGI (reference sequence). This CDR3 has 13 amino acids. Trimming took off 5 bases at V and 6 bases at J, with 13 bases between the two ends. The CDR3 loop reads CASSDQGINGYTF. The CDR3 nucleotides are TGTGCCAGCAGTGATCAGGGGATTAATGGCTACACCTTC.

This clone was seen a handful of times. V usage is TRBV6-5 and J usage is TRBJ1-2; 7 bases map to TRBD1. The V gene end was trimmed by 5 bases and the J gene end by 6 bases; junction bases not matched to a gene: 12. Per the germline V gene, CDR1 is MNHEY and CDR2 is SVGAGI. This CDR3 spans 15 amino acids. CDR3 protein: CASSKQGLAPNGYTF. The CDR3 nucleotides are TGTGCCAGCAGTAAACAGGGGTTAGCACCAAATGGCTACACCTTC.

The chain employs TRBV4-1 and TRBJ1-5; 8 nucleotides align to TRBD1. CDR1 and CDR2 (germline): MGHRA, YSYEKL. The CDR3 length is 16 residues. The V and J ends lost 2 bases and 1 base, in that order; junction bases with no gene match: 4. In nucleotides, the CDR3 is TGCGCCAGCAGCCAATACGACAGGGGAAGCAATCAGCCCCAGCATTTT. Protein: CASSQYDRGSNQPQHF.

The genes are TRBV4-1 and TRBJ1-2; 9 bases are shared with TRBD1. The CDR3 is 15 residues long. From germline, CDR1 is MGHRA and CDR2 YSYEKL. V was clipped by 3 bases and J by 6 bases; unmatched bases: 8. The CDR3 nucleotides are TGCGCCAGCAGCCAGCTCCTCCGGACAGGGGATGGCTACACCTTC. Residues: CASSQLLRTGDGYTF.

The genes are TRBV4-1 and TRBJ2-1; 9 nucleotides agree with TRBD1. The germline CDR1 and CDR2 sequences are MGHRA and YSYEKL. The CDR3 spans 14 residues. The ends lost 2 bases at V and 6 bases at J; junction bases unmatched: 2. The chain's CDR3 is CASSQRQGGNEQFF. CDR3 sequence (DNA): TGCGCCAGCAGCCAACGACAGGGGGGCAATGAGCAGTTCTTC.

This clone was recorded a few times. The gene calls are TRBV5-4 and TRBJ2-7; TRBD2 matches 10 bases. CDR3 length equals 16 residues. Germline CDR1 reads SGHNT; CDR2 reads YYREEE (reference sequence). V dropped 4 bases and J dropped 1; count of bases not matched to a gene: 8. This CDR3 is CASSRGTSEQSYEQYF. For the CDR3, the DNA is TGTGCCAGCAGCCGCGGGACTAGCGAGCAGTCCTACGAGCAGTACTTC. The full variable domain, rest sourced from reference TRBV5-4 and TRBJ2-7, is ETGVTQSPTHLIKTRGQQVTLRCSSQSGHNTVSWYQQALGQGPQFIFQYYREEENGRGNFPPRFSGLQFPNYSSELNVNALELDDSALYLCASSRGTSEQSYEQYFGPGTRLTVT.

V and J are TRBV19 and TRBJ2-7; TRBD1 matches 7 bases. The CDR3 has 13 residues. CDR1 is LNHDA and CDR2 is SQIVND in the germline V gene (reference sequence). Losses at the gene ends were 6 bases for V and 0 bases for J; bases not matched to a gene: 2. The CDR3 reads CASRAGGSYEQYF. CDR3 nucleotide sequence: TGTGCCAGTAGGGCAGGGGGCTCCTACGAGCAGTACTTC.

This chain joins TRBV2 and TRBJ1-2; D possibly corresponds to TRBD1 (6 bases). Trimming took off 6 bases at V and 1 base at J, with 18 bases between the two ends. The CDR3 is 16 residues long. Looked up from germline, CDR1 is SNHLY and CDR2 is FYNNEI. Here the CDR3 DNA reads TGTGCCAGCAGGGCAGGGGACGGGATAGGTAACTATGGCTACACCTTC. This encodes CASRAGDGIGNYGYTF.

This clone was detected only a few times. This chain connects TRBV4-2 to TRBJ2-7; 10 positions match TRBD2. The J segment lost 8 bases and the V segment lost 0 bases, leaving 7 bases of the junction unmatched. The CDR3 covers 15 residues. The germline CDR1 and CDR2 sequences are LGHNA and YNFKEQ. The CDR3 reads CASSQDLLAGAQQYF. The CDR3 DNA follows: TGTGCCAGCAGCCAAGATCTGCTAGCGGGGGCGCAGCAGTACTTC.

The chain is built from TRBV7-3 and TRBJ2-5; 7 nucleotides match TRBD2. Trimming took 3 bases from V and 1 from J; bases not matched to a gene: 11. The CDR3 has 17 amino acids. CDR1 is SGHTA and CDR2 is FQGTGA in the germline V gene. The CDR3 loop is CASSFGRMGLGQETQYF. CDR3 nucleotide sequence: TGTGCCAGCAGCTTCGGGAGGATGGGGCTGGGCCAAGAGACCCAGTACTTC.

The V call is TRBV6-1, the J call TRBJ1-1; D is ambiguous. This CDR3 is 13 amino acids long. V lost 6 bases and J lost 3, with 11 bases in between. The germline CDR1 and CDR2 sequences are MNHNS and SASEGT. The CDR3 sequence is CASRLDFDTEAFF. The CDR3 DNA sequence: TGTGCCAGCAGGCTTGACTTTGACACTGAAGCTTTCTTT.

Only a few counts were recorded for this clone. V gene TRBV13 combines with J gene TRBJ2-1; D uncertain. V was clipped by 1 base and J by 7 bases, with 17 bases between them. In germline, CDR1 is PRHDT, CDR2 FYEKMQ (reference sequence). There are 16 residues in the CDR3. The CDR3 loop reads CASSLVSTPRWNEQFF. The CDR3 nucleotides are TGTGCCAGCAGCTTAGTTAGTACTCCTCGCTGGAATGAGCAGTTCTTC. The whole variable domain, filled in from reference TRBV13 and TRBJ2-1, reads AAGVIQSPRHLIKEKRETATLKCYPIPRHDTVYWYQQGPGQDPQFLISFYEKMQSDKGSIPDRFSAQQFSDYHSELNMSSLELGDSALYFCASSLVSTPRWNEQFFGPGTRLTVL.

The rearrangement joins TRBV30 to TRBJ2-7; 10 bases are a match to TRBD1. The CDR3 is made up of 14 amino acids. The J segment lost 3 bases and the V segment lost 5 bases, leaving 7 bases of the junction unmatched. Germline V CDR1 and CDR2: GTSNPN, SVGIG (reference sequence). CDR3 nucleotide sequence: TGTGCCTGGGGCCGGGGACAGGGGAACTACGAGCAGTACTTC. This encodes CAWGRGQGNYEQYF.

This clone was detected only a few times. The chain links TRBV29-1 to TRBJ2-5, with 8 nucleotides matching TRBD1. The closer fit of TRBJ2-7 to the DNA end suggests the J call may be wrong. This CDR3 has 14 residues. CDR1 is SQVTM, CDR2 ANQGSEA, per germline. CDR3 in DNA: TGCAGCGTCGCCGGACAGGGAGGCTACTACGAGCAGTACTTC. This encodes CSVAGQGGYYEQYF.

This clone was seen just once. The chain recombines TRBV9 with TRBJ2-7, with D possibly being TRBD1 (6 bases). Trimming removed 0 bases at V and 6 bases at J, with 10 bases between. The CDR3 covers 13 residues. CDR1 and CDR2 (germline): SGDLS, YYNGEE. As DNA, the CDR3 is TGTGCCAGCAGCGTAGCCCCAGGGGTCGAGCAGTACTTC. Encoded protein: CASSVAPGVEQYF.

V and J are TRBV7-3 and TRBJ2-7; D may be TRBD1 (6 bases). Germline CDR1 and CDR2: SGHTA and FQGTGA. V was trimmed by 2 bases and J by 2 bases, leaving 13 bases between them. The CDR3 runs 15 residues. Written as DNA, the CDR3 is TGTGCCAGCAGCTTATCCTGGACAGCGACCTACGAGCAGTACTTC. It yields the protein CASSLSWTATYEQYF. The full variable domain, rest sourced from reference TRBV7-3 and TRBJ2-7, is GAGVSQTPSNKVTEKGKYVELRCDPISGHTALYWYRQSLGQGPEFLIYFQGTGAADDSGLPNDRFFAVRPEGSVSTLKIQRTERGDSAVYLCASSLSWTATYEQYFGPGTRLTVT.

The DNA for the CDR3 is TGCGCCAGCAGCCCCGCCCCAGGTGGCGGGGAGCTGTTTTTT. Translating it yields CASSPAPGGGELFF. V gene TRBV5-1 combines with J gene TRBJ2-2; no firm D call. Germline CDR1 SGHRS, CDR2 YFSETQ. V lost 4 bases and J 7 bases, leaving 14 bases between the germline ends. The CDR3 spans 14 residues. The variable domain in full, with the rest retrieved from reference TRBV5-1 and TRBJ2-2, is KAGVTQTPRYLIKTRGQQVTLSCSPISGHRSVSWYQQTPGQGLQFLFEYFSETQRNKGNFPGRFSGRQFSNSRSEMNVSTLELGDSALYLCASSPAPGGGELFFGEGSRLTVL.

The rearrangement uses TRBV10-1 and TRBJ2-3; the match to TRBD1 covers 10 bases. Trimming removed 3 bases from V and 2 bases from J; junction bases left unmatched: 5. The length of the CDR3 is 16 residues. CDR1 is WNHNN and CDR2 is SYGVQD in the germline V gene (reference sequence). In nucleotides, the CDR3 is TGCGCCAGCAGTGATCCCGGGACAGGGGTCACAGATACGCAGTATTTT. Protein product: CASSDPGTGVTDTQYF.

This clone occurred a few times. CDR3 nucleotide sequence: TGTGCCAGCAGCTTAGGGGGACTAGCGACAAATACGCAGTATTTT. This sequence encodes CASSLGGLATNTQYF. V is TRBV7-2 and J is TRBJ2-3, with 10 nucleotides matching TRBD2. This CDR3 spans 15 amino acids. The V gene's germline CDR1 is SGHTA and CDR2 FQGNSA. V shed 1 base and J 7 bases; nucleotides not matched to a gene: 5.

The genes are TRBV30 and TRBJ2-7; D might be TRBD1 (6 bases). This CDR3 has 13 amino acids. Trimming removed 4 bases at V and 3 bases at J, with 13 bases between. CDR1 GTSNPN and CDR2 SVGIG come from the germline V gene (reference sequence). This chain's CDR3 is CAWNRDRRYEQYF. The CDR3 DNA reads TGTGCCTGGAACAGAGACAGGCGCTACGAGCAGTACTTC.

The chain is built from TRBV5-5 and TRBJ2-7; 9 nucleotides agree with TRBD2. The CDR3 length is 16 residues. In germline, CDR1 is SGHKS, CDR2 YYEKEE (reference sequence). Losses at the gene ends were 1 base for V and 3 bases for J; bases not matched to a gene: 8. CDR3 amino acids: CASSLRLAGSFYEQYF. Written as DNA, the CDR3 is TGTGCCAGCAGCTTGCGGCTAGCGGGAAGTTTCTACGAGCAGTACTTC.

This clone was seen just once. V gene TRBV5-5 combines with J gene TRBJ2-2; the D gene is possibly TRBD1 (5 bases). In germline, CDR1 is SGHKS, CDR2 YYEKEE (reference sequence). The CDR3 length is 15 residues. V dropped 1 base and J dropped 0 bases, with 7 bases sitting between them. The CDR3 sequence is CASSLTGSNTGELFF. The CDR3 DNA sequence: TGTGCCAGCAGCTTGACAGGTTCGAACACCGGGGAGCTGTTTTTT.

This clone is a singleton in its sample. V usage is TRBV7-2 and J usage is TRBJ1-5; 8 bases map to TRBD1. This CDR3 region has 14 residues. In germline, CDR1 is SGHTA, CDR2 FQGNSA. The ends lost 5 bases at V and 3 bases at J; junction bases unmatched: 3. CDR3 region: CASSRTGYNQPQHF. The CDR3 DNA reads as TGTGCCAGCAGCAGGACAGGGTACAATCAGCCCCAGCATTTT.

This clone was observed a single time. V and J are TRBV7-6 and TRBJ1-1, with D perhaps TRBD1 (6 bases). The CDR3 spans 13 residues. Germline V gene sequence: CDR1 SGHVS, CDR2 FNYEAQ. Deletions cut 0 bases from V and 10 bases from J, with 12 bases between. The CDR3 loop is CASSLAAGAGAFF. The CDR3 DNA is TGTGCCAGCAGCTTAGCGGCGGGGGCGGGAGCTTTCTTT. The full variable domain, completed using reference TRBV7-6 and TRBJ1-1, is GAGVSQSPRYKVTKRGQDVALRCDPISGHVSLYWYRQALGQGPEFLTYFNYEAQQDKSGLPNDRFSAERPEGSISTLTIQRTEQRDSAMYRCASSLAAGAGAFFGQGTRLTVV.

This chain joins TRBV5-4 and TRBJ2-7; maybe TRBD1 (6 bases). Germline lookup yields CDR1 SGHNT and CDR2 YYREEE (reference sequence). Trimming took off 4 bases at V and 3 bases at J, with 11 bases between the two ends. The CDR3 is 13 residues long. In DNA, the CDR3 is TGTGCCAGCAGCCGCCGGGACAACTACGAGCAGTACTTC. It codes for CASSRRDNYEQYF. The whole variable domain, filled in from reference TRBV5-4 and TRBJ2-7, reads ETGVTQSPTHLIKTRGQQVTLRCSSQSGHNTVSWYQQALGQGPQFIFQYYREEENGRGNFPPRFSGLQFPNYSSELNVNALELDDSALYLCASSRRDNYEQYFGPGTRLTVT.

The chain carries TRBV19 and TRBJ2-6; TRBD1 aligns across 7 bases. Germline V gene data show CDR1 as LNHDA and CDR2 as SQIVND (reference sequence). Trimming at V came to 5 bases and at J to 0 bases, leaving 7 bases not matched to a gene. This CDR3 has 17 amino acids. For the CDR3, the DNA is TGTGCCAGTAGTCGACCGGGACAGAGCTCTGGGGCCAACGTCCTGACTTTC. Its translation is CASSRPGQSSGANVLTF.

The chain carries TRBV18 and TRBJ2-7; D possibly corresponds to TRBD2 (6 bases). The CDR3 loop spans 15 amino acids. Germline lookup yields CDR1 KGHSH and CDR2 LQKENI. V was pared by 2 bases and J by 2 bases, with 13 bases between. This chain's CDR3 is CASSPSGLAPYEQYF. The CDR3 region has the DNA TGTGCCAGCTCACCATCCGGGCTAGCGCCCTACGAGCAGTACTTC.

The chain combines TRBV27 with TRBJ2-7; 7 bases match TRBD1. CDR1 is MNHEY and CDR2 is SMNVEV in the germline V gene (reference sequence). The J segment lost 5 bases and the V segment lost 8 bases, leaving 12 bases of the junction unmatched. The CDR3 length is 14 residues. CDR3 residues: CASGKQGPLDEQYF. The DNA for the CDR3 is TGTGCCAGCGGAAAACAGGGGCCGCTGGACGAGCAGTACTTC.